This TCR beta chain is from a study of blood T cell repertoires in COVID-19. Study-wide context: Sites in the United States, Italy and Spain provided acute and convalescent COVID-19 samples. T cells, B-cell-depleted T cells, or PBMCs supplied cDNA or gDNA.

This clone was counted between two and nine times. As processed by the authors: Reference gene primer amplification gave nucleated cell count estimates. The protocol was immunoSEQ multiplex PCR, while the TCRdb copy is restricted to in-frame clones and leaves out a portion. Clone size and the V and J calls come from that table; the DNA yielded D and trimming. The sample carries fewer than 200,000 clones, around 90% recorded once. This CDR3 contains 12 residues. With 3 bases clipped from V and 8 bases from J, the junction kept 6 bases outside the gene matches. Germline lookup yields CDR1 DFQATT and CDR2 SNEGSKA (reference sequence).

The origin of this receptor is a man aged 60-69 years with acute or convalescent COVID-19. The sequencing input was peripheral blood. V usage is TRBV20-1 and J usage is TRBJ1-2; 7 bases align to TRBD1. CDR3 DNA: TGCAGTGCTAGTTCCGGACAGGACGGCTACACCTTC. Protein sequence: CSASSGQDGYTF.